This TCR beta chain was captured by sequencing in a study of lymphopenia after photon versus proton radiotherapy. Study-wide findings and caveats: Better survival with proton therapy was suggested as possible, not demonstrated. In patients who died, overall survival fell as post-nadir TCR diversity dropped more. After the lymphocyte nadir, photon-treated repertoires showed oligoclonal expansion, especially of CD8+ Temra cells. Proton therapy kept repertoires fairly stable, unlike photons, which gained effector/memory cells.

A word on this clone: Its target is not known.

TCRdb's copy holds only in-frame clones and misses some; the assay was immunoSEQ multiplex PCR. Among about 19,000 clones, about 90% were seen once, and the ten largest hold approximately 6.5%. The TCR comes from a man aged 55 to 70 with pancreatic cancer. The sequencing here drew on peripheral blood, taken from a patient treated with photon-based radiotherapy.

CDR3 DNA sequence: TGTGCCAGCTCACCACGTCCAGGGCCTGAAGATACGCAGTATTTT. Protein product: CASSPRPGPEDTQYF. V gene TRBV18 combines with J gene TRBJ2-3; TRBD1 might be the D (5 bases). Trimming cost V 1 base and J 5 bases, with 13 bases left between them. The V gene's germline CDR1 is KGHSH and CDR2 LQKENI. CDR3 size: 15 residues.